The clone carrying this T cell receptor beta chain has a count of ten or more. As yet, its antigen is unknown. The read terminates 3 residues ahead of where the CDR3 ends, so the germline J gene completes it. The record originates from a study of T cell clonality in common variable immunodeficiency. Clones were read by immunoSEQ multiplex PCR, and TCRdb kept only the in-frame ones, dropping some. This sample carries around 29,000 clones and no singletons, and 4.5% goes to the top ten. Germline assignment: CDR1 MNHEY and CDR2 SVGEGT. V lost 11 bases to trimming and J lost 5 bases, with 11 bases between them. This CDR3 spans 11 amino acids. Notes on the study in general: Fewer deletions and N-nucleotide insertions were reportedly seen in common variable immunodeficiency TCR beta sequences. Fewer TCRbeta clones were shared among CVID subjects than controls. The cause of increased CVID clonality remains unclear without subpopulation sequencing.

The chain recombines TRBV6-2 or TRBV6-3 with TRBJ2-3; no clear D. What was sequenced was peripheral blood mononuclear cells. This receptor was taken from a person aged 18-69 years in good health. The sequenced part of the CDR3 DNA is TGTGCCTCCCACCACGGAGATACG. It translates to CASHHGDT. The whole CDR3 sequence reads CASHHGDTQYF.